This T cell receptor beta chain appears in the sequencing data of a study of T cells in Graves' hyperthyroidism and ophthalmopathy. CDR1 and CDR2 from the germline V gene are LNHDA and SQIVND (reference sequence). CDR3 length: 15 residues. After removal of 1 base from V and 5 bases from J, the junction contained 6 bases not matched to a gene. Authors of the study amplified TCR beta CDR3 regions from RNA transcripts. A set of HTBI primers served as the primers for a first-round RT-PCR of the TCR CDR3. MiXCR, applied by TCRdb to the multiplex PCR reads, yields one record per CDR3 protein. The repertoire holds about 600,000 distinct CDR3 sequences, with roughly 16% as singletons. PBMCs were obtained from under 13 ml fresh peripheral blood. This clonotype showed up many times.

This sequence originates from a woman in her thirties or forties with Graves' ophthalmopathy. This rearrangement joins TRBV19 to TRBJ2-5; 8 nucleotides align to TRBD2. Sample: blood. Here the CDR3 reads CASSIAAGVKETQYF. The CDR3 nucleotides read TGTGCCAGTAGTATAGCAGCGGGAGTCAAGGAGACCCAGTACTTC.